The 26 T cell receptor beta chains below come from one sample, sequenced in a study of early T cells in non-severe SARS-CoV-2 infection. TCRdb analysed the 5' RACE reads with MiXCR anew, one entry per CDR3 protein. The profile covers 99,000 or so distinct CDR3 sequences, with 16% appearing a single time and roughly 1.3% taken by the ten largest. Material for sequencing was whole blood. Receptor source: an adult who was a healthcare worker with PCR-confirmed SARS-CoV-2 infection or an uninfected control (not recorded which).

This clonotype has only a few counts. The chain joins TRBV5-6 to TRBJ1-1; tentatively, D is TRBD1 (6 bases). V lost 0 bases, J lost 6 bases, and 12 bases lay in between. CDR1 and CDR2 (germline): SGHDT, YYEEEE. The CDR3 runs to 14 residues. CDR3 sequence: CASSLVAGASEAFF. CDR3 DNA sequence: TGTGCCAGCAGCTTGGTGGCGGGGGCGTCTGAAGCTTTCTTT.

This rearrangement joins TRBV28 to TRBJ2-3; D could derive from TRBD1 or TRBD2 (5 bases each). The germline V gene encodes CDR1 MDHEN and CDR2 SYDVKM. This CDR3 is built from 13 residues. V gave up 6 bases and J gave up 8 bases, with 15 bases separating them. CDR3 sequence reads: CASREPGLGTQYF. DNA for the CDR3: TGTGCCAGCAGAGAGCCGGGGCTTGGTACGCAGTATTTT.

Written as DNA, the CDR3 is TGCAGCGTTGAGGGGGCGTACACCGGGGAGCTGTTTTTT. Its translation: CSVEGAYTGELFF. The J gene is TRBJ2-2, the V gene TRBV29-1, with a possible D match to TRBD1 (6 bases). The germline gives CDR1 SQVTM, CDR2 ANQGSEA. V lost 3 bases to trimming and J lost 3 bases, with 8 bases between them. CDR3 size: 13 residues.

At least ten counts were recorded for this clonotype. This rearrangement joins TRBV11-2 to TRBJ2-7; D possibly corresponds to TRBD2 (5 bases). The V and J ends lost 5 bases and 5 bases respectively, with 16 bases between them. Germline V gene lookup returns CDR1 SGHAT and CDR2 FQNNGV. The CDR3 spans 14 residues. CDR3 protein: CASSPRLGSHEQYF. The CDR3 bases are TGTGCCAGCAGCCCTAGGTTAGGGAGCCACGAGCAGTACTTC. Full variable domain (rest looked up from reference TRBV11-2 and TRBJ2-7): EAGVAQSPRYKIIEKRQSVAFWCNPISGHATLYWYQQILGQGPKLLIQFQNNGVVDDSQLPKDRFSAERLKGVDSTLKIQPAKLEDSAVYLCASSPRLGSHEQYFGPGTRLTVT.

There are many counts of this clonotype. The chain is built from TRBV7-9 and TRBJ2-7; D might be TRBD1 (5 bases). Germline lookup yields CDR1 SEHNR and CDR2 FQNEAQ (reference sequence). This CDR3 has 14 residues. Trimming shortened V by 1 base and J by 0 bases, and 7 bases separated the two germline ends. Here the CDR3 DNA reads TGTGCCAGCAGCTTAGGACAGAACTCCTACGAGCAGTACTTC. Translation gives CASSLGQNSYEQYF.

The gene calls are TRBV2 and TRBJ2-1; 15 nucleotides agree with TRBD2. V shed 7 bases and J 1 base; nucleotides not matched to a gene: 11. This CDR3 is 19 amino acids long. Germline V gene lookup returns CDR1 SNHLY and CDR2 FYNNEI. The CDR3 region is CASTRWGLAGGNSYNEQFF. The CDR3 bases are TGTGCCAGCACCCGATGGGGACTAGCGGGAGGTAATTCCTACAATGAGCAGTTCTTC.

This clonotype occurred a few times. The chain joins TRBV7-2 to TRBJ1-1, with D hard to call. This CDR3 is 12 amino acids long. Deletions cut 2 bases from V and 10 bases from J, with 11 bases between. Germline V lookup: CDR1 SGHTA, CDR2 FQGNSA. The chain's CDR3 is CASSLRERGAFF. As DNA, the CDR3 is TGTGCCAGCAGCTTACGCGAGCGAGGAGCTTTCTTT.

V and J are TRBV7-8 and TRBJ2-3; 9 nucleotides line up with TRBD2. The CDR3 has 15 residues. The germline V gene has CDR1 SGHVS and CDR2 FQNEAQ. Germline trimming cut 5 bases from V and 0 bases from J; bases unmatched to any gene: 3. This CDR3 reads CASSHTSGSTDTQYF. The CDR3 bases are TGTGCCAGCAGCCATACTAGCGGGAGCACAGATACGCAGTATTTT. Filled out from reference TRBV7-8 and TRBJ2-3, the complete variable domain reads GAGVSQSPRYKVAKRGQDVALRCDPISGHVSLFWYQQALGQGPEFLTYFQNEAQLDKSGLPSDRFFAERPEGSVSTLKIQRTQQEDSAVYLCASSHTSGSTDTQYFGPGTRLTVL.

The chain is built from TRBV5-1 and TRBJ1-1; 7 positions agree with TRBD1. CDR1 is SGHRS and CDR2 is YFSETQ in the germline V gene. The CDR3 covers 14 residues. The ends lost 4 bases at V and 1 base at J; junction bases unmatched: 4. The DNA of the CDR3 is TGCGCCAGCAGCCTATGGGACAGGAACACTGAAGCTTTCTTT. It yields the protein CASSLWDRNTEAFF.

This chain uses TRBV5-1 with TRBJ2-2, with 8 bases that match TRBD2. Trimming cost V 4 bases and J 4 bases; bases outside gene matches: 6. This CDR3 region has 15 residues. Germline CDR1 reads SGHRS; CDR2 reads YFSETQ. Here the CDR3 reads CASSPLAGGTGELFF. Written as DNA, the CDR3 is TGCGCCAGCAGCCCCCTTGCGGGGGGCACCGGGGAGCTGTTTTTT. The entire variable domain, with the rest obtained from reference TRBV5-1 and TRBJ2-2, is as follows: KAGVTQTPRYLIKTRGQQVTLSCSPISGHRSVSWYQQTPGQGLQFLFEYFSETQRNKGNFPGRFSGRQFSNSRSEMNVSTLELGDSALYLCASSPLAGGTGELFFGEGSRLTVL.

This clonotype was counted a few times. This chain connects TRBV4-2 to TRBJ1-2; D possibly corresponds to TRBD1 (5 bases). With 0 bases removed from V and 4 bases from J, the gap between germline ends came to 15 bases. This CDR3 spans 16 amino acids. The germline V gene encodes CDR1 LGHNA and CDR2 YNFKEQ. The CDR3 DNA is TGTGCCAGCAGCCAAGAGGGAGGGGAAGGAGGCTATGGCTACACCTTC. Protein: CASSQEGGEGGYGYTF.

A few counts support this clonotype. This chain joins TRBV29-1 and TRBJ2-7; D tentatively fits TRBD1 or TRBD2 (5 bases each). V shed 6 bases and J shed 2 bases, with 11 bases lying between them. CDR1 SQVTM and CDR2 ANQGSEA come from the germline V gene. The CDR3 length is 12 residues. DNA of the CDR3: TGCAGCGTCTGGGGGAAAACCTACGAGCAGTACTTC. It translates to CSVWGKTYEQYF.

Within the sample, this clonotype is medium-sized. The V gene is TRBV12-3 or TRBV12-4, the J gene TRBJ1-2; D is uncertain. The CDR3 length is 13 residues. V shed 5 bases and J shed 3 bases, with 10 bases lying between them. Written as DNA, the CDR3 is TGTGCCAGCAGTCCAGACTCGGACTATGGCTACACCTTC. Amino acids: CASSPDSDYGYTF.

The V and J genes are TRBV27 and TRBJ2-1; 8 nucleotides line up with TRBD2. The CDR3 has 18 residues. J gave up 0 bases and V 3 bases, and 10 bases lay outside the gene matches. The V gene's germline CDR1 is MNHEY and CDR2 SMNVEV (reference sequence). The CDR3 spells CASSFRFQSGSSYNEQFF. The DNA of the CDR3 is TGTGCCAGCAGTTTTAGATTCCAGAGCGGGAGCTCCTACAATGAGCAGTTCTTC.

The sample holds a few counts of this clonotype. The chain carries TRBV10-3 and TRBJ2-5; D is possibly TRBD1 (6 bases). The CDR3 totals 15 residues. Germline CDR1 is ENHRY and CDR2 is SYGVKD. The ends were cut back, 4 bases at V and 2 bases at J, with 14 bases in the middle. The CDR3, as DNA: TGTGCCATCAGTGCCCAGGGAAGGGGGCAAGAGACCCAGTACTTC. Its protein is CAISAQGRGQETQYF.

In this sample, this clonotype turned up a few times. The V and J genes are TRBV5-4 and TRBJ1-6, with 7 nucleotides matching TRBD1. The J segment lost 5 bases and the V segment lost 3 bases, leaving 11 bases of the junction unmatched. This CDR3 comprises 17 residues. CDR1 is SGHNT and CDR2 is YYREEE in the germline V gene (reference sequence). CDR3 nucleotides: TGTGCCAGCAGCTCGGAGCCCAACAGGGGAAATAATTCACCCCTCCACTTT. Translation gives CASSSEPNRGNNSPLHF.

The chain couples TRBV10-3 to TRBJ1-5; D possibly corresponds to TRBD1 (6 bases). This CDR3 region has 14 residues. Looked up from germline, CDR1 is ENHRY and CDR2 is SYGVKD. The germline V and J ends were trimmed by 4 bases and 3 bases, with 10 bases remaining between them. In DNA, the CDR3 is TGTGCCATCAGTGGGGACACCTACAATCAGCCCCAGCATTTT. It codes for CAISGDTYNQPQHF.

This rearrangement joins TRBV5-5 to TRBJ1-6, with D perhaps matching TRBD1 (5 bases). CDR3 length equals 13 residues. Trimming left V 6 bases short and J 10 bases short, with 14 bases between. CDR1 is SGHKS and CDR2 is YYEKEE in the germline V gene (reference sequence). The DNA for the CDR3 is TGTGCCAGCACCCGGGACCTGGGGTCACCCCTCCACTTT. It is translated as CASTRDLGSPLHF.

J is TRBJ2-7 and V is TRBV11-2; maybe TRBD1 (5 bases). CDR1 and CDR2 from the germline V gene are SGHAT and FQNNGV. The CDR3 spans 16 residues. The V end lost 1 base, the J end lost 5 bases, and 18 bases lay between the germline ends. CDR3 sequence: CASSLVEDSTLDEQYF. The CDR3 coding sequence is TGTGCCAGCAGCTTAGTCGAAGACAGCACCTTGGACGAGCAGTACTTC.

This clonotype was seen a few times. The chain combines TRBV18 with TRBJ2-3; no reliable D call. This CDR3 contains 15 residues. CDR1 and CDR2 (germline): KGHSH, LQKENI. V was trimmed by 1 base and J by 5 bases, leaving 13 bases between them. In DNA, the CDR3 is TGTGCCAGCTCACCACGGGCTGCCCTGGGAGATACGCAGTATTTT. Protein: CASSPRAALGDTQYF.

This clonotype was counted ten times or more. In DNA, the CDR3 is TGTGCCAGCAGCCTGGGCTCCTACAATGAGCAGTTCTTC. Protein product: CASSLGSYNEQFF. This chain uses TRBV7-2 with TRBJ2-1; D unresolved. V was trimmed by 5 bases and J by 0 bases, leaving 5 bases between them. Per the germline V gene, CDR1 is SGHTA and CDR2 is FQGNSA. CDR3 size: 13 residues.

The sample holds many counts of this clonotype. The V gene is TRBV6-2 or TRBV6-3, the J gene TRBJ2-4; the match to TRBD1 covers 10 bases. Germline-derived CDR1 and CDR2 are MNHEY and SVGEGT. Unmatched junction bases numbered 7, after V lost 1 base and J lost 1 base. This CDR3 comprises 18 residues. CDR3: CASSYFELGQGAKNIQYF. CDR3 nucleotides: TGTGCCAGCAGTTACTTCGAACTGGGACAGGGGGCCAAAAACATTCAGTACTTC.

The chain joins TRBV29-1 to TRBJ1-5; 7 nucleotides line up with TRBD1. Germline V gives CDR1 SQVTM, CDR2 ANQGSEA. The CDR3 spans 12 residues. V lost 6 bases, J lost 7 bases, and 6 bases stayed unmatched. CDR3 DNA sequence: TGCAGCGTCCTCGACAGGGACCAGCCCCAGCATTTT. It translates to CSVLDRDQPQHF.

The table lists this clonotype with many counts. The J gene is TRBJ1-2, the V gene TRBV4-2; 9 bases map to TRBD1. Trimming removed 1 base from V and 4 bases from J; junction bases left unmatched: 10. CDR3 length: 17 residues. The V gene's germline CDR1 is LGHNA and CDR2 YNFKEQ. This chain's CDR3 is CASSQAGTGKVSYGYTF. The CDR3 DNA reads TGTGCCAGCAGCCAAGCCGGGACAGGGAAAGTGAGCTATGGCTACACCTTC.

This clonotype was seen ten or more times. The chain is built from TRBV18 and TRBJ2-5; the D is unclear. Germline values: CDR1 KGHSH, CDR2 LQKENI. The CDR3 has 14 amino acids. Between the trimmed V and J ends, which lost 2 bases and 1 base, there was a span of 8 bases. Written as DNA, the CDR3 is TGTGCCAGCTCACCAACGGCAGGCCAAGAGACCCAGTACTTC. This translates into CASSPTAGQETQYF.

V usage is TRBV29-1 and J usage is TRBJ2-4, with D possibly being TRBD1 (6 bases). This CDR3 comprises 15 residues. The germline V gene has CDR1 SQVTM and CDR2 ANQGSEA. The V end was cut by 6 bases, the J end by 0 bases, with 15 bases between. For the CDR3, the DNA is TGCAGCGTCGAGGACAGACATCTAGCCAAAAACATTCAGTACTTC. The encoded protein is CSVEDRHLAKNIQYF.